The 4 T cell receptor beta chains reported below all come from one sample, sequenced in a study of cytomegalovirus exposure and HLA in healthy donors. Only in-frame clones appear in the TCRdb table, and some are missing; sequencing was by immunoSEQ multiplex PCR. The sample records 200,000 to 250,000 clones, roughly 91% being singletons. Sequencing input: PBMCs. The receptor source for this set is a woman younger than 35 in good health and CMV-seropositive.

The chain uses TRBV27 and TRBJ1-2; D gene unclear. The CDR3 has 13 amino acids. Trimming took off 5 bases at V and 2 bases at J, with 9 bases between the two ends. Germline V gives CDR1 MNHEY, CDR2 SMNVEV (reference sequence). CDR3 DNA sequence: TGTGCCAGCAGTGCGTCCCCCAACTATGGCTACACCTTC. It specifies CASSASPNYGYTF.

This chain uses TRBV27 with TRBJ1-2; TRBD1 is a possible D gene (5 bases). V shed 3 bases and J shed 5 bases, with 22 bases lying between them. CDR1 is MNHEY, CDR2 SMNVEV, per germline (reference sequence). The CDR3 runs 17 residues. The CDR3 DNA sequence: TGTGCCAGCAGTTTTACGGAGGGACGAGCGGGTGTTTATGGCTACACCTTC. Protein product: CASSFTEGRAGVYGYTF.

J is TRBJ2-7 and V is TRBV27; 9 nucleotides align to TRBD2. V shed 3 bases and J 2 bases; nucleotides not matched to a gene: 5. The CDR3 totals 15 residues. CDR1 is MNHEY, CDR2 SMNVEV, per germline (reference sequence). The chain's CDR3 is CASSFATSGPYEQYF. The CDR3 nucleotides are TGTGCCAGCAGTTTTGCGACTAGCGGACCCTACGAGCAGTACTTC.

As concerns this clone: Other DNA variants within this sample encode the same CDR3. This rearrangement joins TRBV6-5 to TRBJ1-1, with D tentatively TRBD1 (5 bases). Germline V gives CDR1 MNHEY, CDR2 SVGAGI. Trimming cost V 0 bases and J 4 bases, with 6 bases left between them. The CDR3 is 13 amino acids. The CDR3 reads CASSYSGGTEAFF. DNA for the CDR3: TGTGCCAGCAGTTACTCGGGGGGCACTGAAGCTTTCTTT.